This TCR beta chain was documented in a study of regulatory T cells in long-lasting Graves disease. J lost 6 bases, V lost 5 bases, and 5 bases had no gene match. CDR3 length: 15 amino acids. Germline V lookup: CDR1 SNHLY, CDR2 FYNNEI. Arm-PCR of CDR3 regions and iRepertoire HTBI primers were the basis on which TCR beta libraries were built. TCRdb analysed the multiplex PCR reads with MiXCR anew, one entry per CDR3 protein. Among around 450,000 distinct CDR3 sequences, over 14% were seen once, and the ten largest hold 7.8%. General observations from the study: Persistent patients had a count of shared public clonotypes (roughly 2,500) that exceeded that of new patients (almost 1,000).

This clonotype appeared many times. Its target is unknown. Time point of the sample: newly diagnosed GD, antithyroid drugs for less than 3 months. Extracted PBMC RNA gave rise to the TCR library. These same data were also listed under a study on T cells in Graves' hyperthyroidism and ophthalmopathy. As that study records: The HTBI primer set was used in a first-round RT-PCR of the TCR CDR3.

This clonotype was obtained from a woman in her forties with Graves disease. The V and J genes are TRBV2 and TRBJ2-3, with 13 nucleotides matching TRBD2. The sequencing used peripheral blood mononuclear cells (PBMCs), collected at new diagnosis, from a patient treated with antithyroid drugs. CDR3 residues: CASSRLAGGDDTQYF. CDR3 in DNA: TGTGCCAGCAGTAGACTAGCGGGAGGAGATGATACGCAGTATTTT. The complete variable domain, with remaining parts taken from reference TRBV2 and TRBJ2-3, reads EPEVTQTPSHQVTQMGQEVILRCVPISNHLYFYWYRQILGQKVEFLVSFYNNEISEKSEIFDDQFSVERPDGSNFTLKIRSTKLEDSAMYFCASSRLAGGDDTQYFGPGTRLTVL.